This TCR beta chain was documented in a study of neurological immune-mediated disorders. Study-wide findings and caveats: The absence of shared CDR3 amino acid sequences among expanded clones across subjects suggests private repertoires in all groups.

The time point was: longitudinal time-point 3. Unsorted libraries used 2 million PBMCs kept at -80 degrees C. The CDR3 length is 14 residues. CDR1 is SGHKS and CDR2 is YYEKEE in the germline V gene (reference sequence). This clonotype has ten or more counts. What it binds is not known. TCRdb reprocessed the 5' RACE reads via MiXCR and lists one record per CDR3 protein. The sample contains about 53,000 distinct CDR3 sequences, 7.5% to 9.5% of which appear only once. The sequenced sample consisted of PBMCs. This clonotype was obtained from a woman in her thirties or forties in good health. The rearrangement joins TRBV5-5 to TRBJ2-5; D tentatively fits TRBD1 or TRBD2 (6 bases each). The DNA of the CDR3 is TGTGCTAGCGGCCCTCAGGGGTCGGGAGAGACCCAGTACTTC. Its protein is CASGPQGSGETQYF.